This entry is about one TCR beta chain. No cognate antigen has been identified for it. One base away there is no much larger clone; base qualities are not given. According to the study, the label for this sample's time point signals: after neoadjuvant nivolumab, at surgical resection. None of the patients had received prior systemic or radiation treatment, and all were newly diagnosed with stage II-IVA oral cavity squamous cell carcinoma. The cohort was composed of patients with HPV-negative, locally advanced oral cavity squamous cell carcinoma. No culture maintenance or expansion was done, as the peripheral blood mononuclear cells went straight to analysis. Samples came from a longitudinal correlative study of a single-arm phase II trial of neoadjuvant nivolumab in oral cavity squamous cell carcinoma. Subject-matched pre- and post-treatment PBMCs and tumors from three responders and three non-responders were subjected to genomic DNA-based TCRbeta sequencing. Peripheral blood mononuclear cells were collected once before nivolumab treatment and again after treatment, at the time of surgery. Genomic DNA was isolated from PBMCs using the Maxwell RSC DNA from Cells kit.

PBMC libraries used mostly 480 ng of input genomic DNA for deep sequencing, with six replicates per sample. The immunoSEQ hsTCRbeta kit was used to prepare TCRbeta libraries according to the manufacturer's instructions. Sequencing of the completed libraries took place using an Illumina NovaSeq 6000 S4 flow cell after they had been pooled to approximately 3 nM. In the original analysis: The immunoSEQ Analyzer handled quality control and preprocessing of the raw data. The analysis was restricted to productive rearrangements, with each unique CDR3 amino acid sequence defining a clonotype. Repertoire clonality was estimated as the Gini-Simpson index, which was calculated using the R package tcR. Student's t test was used to compare Gini indices, while Pearson correlation assessed associations with tumor size change. TCRdb limited this immuneACCESS table to in-frame rearrangements with V and J called. A share of clones is missing; checked studies link under half to unresolved V genes, and the rest is unexplained. V and J calls and clone size are those listed in that table; D and trimming were worked out from the DNA. The sample profile shows about 72,000 clones; about 85% of them were found once. The ten largest clones capture roughly 3.5% of the sample.

V is pared back by 4 bases and J by 4 bases, with 9 bases lying between the germline termini. From its cysteine to its phenylalanine, the CDR3 spans 12 amino acids. Of the read, only the CDR3 DNA is kept; its 36 bases are in frame from base 1. As encoded in the germline V gene, CDR1 is SGHDT while CDR2 is YYEEEE. The data were obtained in a study of neoadjuvant anti-PD-1 for oral cavity cancer (TCRdb year 2021). The study in broad terms: Before curative-intent surgical resection, most patients were given three to four biweekly doses of nivolumab at 3 mg/kg. Patients with complete response, partial response or stable disease by RECIST 1.1 were defined as responders, whereas patients with progression were defined as non-responders. The parent correlative cohort had over ten patients and a response rate of more than 25%. Patients without progression received a fourth nivolumab dose around day 43 and underwent definitive surgical resection on days 50-56.

Summary of the overall study and its limitations: TCR analyses included only three patients per response group, and the authors called for larger cohorts for validation. After neoadjuvant nivolumab, non-responders showed significantly higher T cell clonality (Gini index) in PBMCs than responders did. Higher pretreatment blood TCRbeta clonality and lower post-treatment tumor TCRbeta clonality were correlated with higher pretreatment blood Treg/Th17 ratios.

The rearrangement joined TRBV5-6 to TRBJ2-7; a tentative D match to TRBD1 spans 5 bases. The source material was PBMCs, sampled after nivolumab (anti-PD-1) treatment. This TCR was sampled from a person aged 35 to 85 with oral cavity squamous cell carcinoma. The CDR3 region has the sequence CASSQTDYEQYF. The sequenced DNA: TGTGCCAGCAGCCAGACAGATTACGAGCAGTACTTC.